These 9 T cell receptor beta chains were sequenced from one sample in a study of shared clonotypes between healthy human individuals. The table came from immunoSEQ multiplex PCR; TCRdb's copy has only in-frame clones and leaves some out. The table records some 740,000 clones, around 93% of them present only once. Naive CD8 cells lacked CD45RO, underwent positive selection for CCR7 and left out terminally differentiated effector memory CD45RA+ cells. The sequenced material came from naive CD8+ T cells sorted from blood. These receptors all come from a man aged 30-40 years in good health.

The chain is built from TRBV7-9 and TRBJ2-1, with a possible D match to TRBD2 (7 bases). CDR1 and CDR2 (germline): SEHNR, FQNEAQ (reference sequence). The V and J ends lost 2 bases and 0 bases respectively, with 14 bases between them. The CDR3 has 17 residues. The CDR3 DNA sequence: TGTGCCAGCAGCTTATTAGGGGGGGCTAGCTCCTACAATGAGCAGTTCTTC. It encodes CASSLLGGASSYNEQFF. The full variable domain, with the rest looked up from reference TRBV7-9 and TRBJ2-1, is DTGVSQNPRHKITKRGQNVTFRCDPISEHNRLYWYRQTLGQGPEFLTYFQNEAQLEKSRLLSDRFSAERPKGSFSTLEIQRTEQGDSAMYLCASSLLGGASSYNEQFFGPGTRLTVL.

This rearrangement joins TRBV10-3 to TRBJ2-3, with D possibly TRBD1 on 8 matching bases. Trimming removed 11 bases at V and 8 bases at J, with 26 bases between. CDR3 length: 15 residues. Germline assignment: CDR1 ENHRY and CDR2 SYGVKD. The CDR3 sequence: CAPTGRDRMPGTQYF. The CDR3 nucleotides read TGTGCCCCCACGGGGAGGGACAGGATGCCCGGTACGCAGTATTTT.

The V gene is TRBV6-1, the J gene TRBJ2-7; 11 bases agree with TRBD1. Germline V gene data show CDR1 as MNHNS and CDR2 as SASEGT. The CDR3 totals 16 residues. V lost 2 bases and J lost 5; bases outside the gene matches: 8. The CDR3 sequence: CASSESDRGLGDEQYF. The CDR3 DNA reads as TGTGCCAGCAGTGAATCGGACAGGGGGCTGGGAGACGAGCAGTACTTC.

The chain links TRBV9 to TRBJ2-1, with D possibly matching TRBD2 (5 bases). The germline CDR1 and CDR2 sequences are SGDLS and YYNGEE. The germline V and J ends were trimmed by 4 bases and 4 bases, with 12 bases remaining between them. This CDR3 has 14 amino acids. The CDR3 here is CASSPLTGYNEQFF. The CDR3, as DNA: TGTGCCAGCAGCCCGTTGACGGGATACAATGAGCAGTTCTTC.

The chain couples TRBV28 to TRBJ2-1; 10 positions agree with TRBD2. The J segment lost 8 bases and the V segment lost 5 bases, leaving 18 bases of the junction unmatched. This CDR3 region has 18 residues. Germline V CDR1 and CDR2: MDHEN, SYDVKM. The CDR3 region is CASSPSPFLAGVSDEQFF. Written as DNA, the CDR3 is TGTGCCAGCAGTCCCTCCCCCTTTCTAGCGGGAGTGAGTGATGAGCAGTTCTTC. The whole variable domain, remainder taken from reference TRBV28 and TRBJ2-1, is DVKVTQSSRYLVKRTGEKVFLECVQDMDHENMFWYRQDPGLGLRLIYFSYDVKMKEKGDIPEGYSVSREKKERFSLILESASTNQTSMYLCASSPSPFLAGVSDEQFFGPGTRLTVL.

J is TRBJ2-3 and V is TRBV13, with 11 bases aligning to TRBD2. Per germline, CDR1 PRHDT and CDR2 FYEKMQ (reference sequence). With 5 bases clipped from V and 4 bases from J, the junction kept 8 bases outside the gene matches. The CDR3 runs to 16 residues. CDR3 DNA: TGTGCCAGCAGCCCGATGGGACTAGCGGAGCCAGATACGCAGTATTTT. Amino acids: CASSPMGLAEPDTQYF.

The chain couples TRBV28 to TRBJ1-1, with TRBD1 as a possible D gene (5 bases). The germline V and J ends were trimmed by 6 bases and 11 bases, with 22 bases remaining between them. The CDR3 is 14 amino acids. Per the germline V gene, CDR1 is MDHEN and CDR2 is SYDVKM. As DNA, the CDR3 is TGTGCCAGCAGCTCTAGCGGGACGCCAGCGCGGGCTTTCTTT. Translation: CASSSSGTPARAFF.

This chain uses TRBV5-8 with TRBJ1-2; D is possibly TRBD1 (5 bases). The CDR3 contains 15 residues. Germline assignment: CDR1 SGHTS and CDR2 YDEGEE. V was clipped by 4 bases and J by 5 bases, with 18 bases between them. The chain's CDR3 is CASSLSQGRIYGYTF. As DNA, the CDR3 is TGTGCCAGCAGCCTCTCTCAGGGTAGAATATATGGCTACACCTTC.

The V call is TRBV2, the J call TRBJ2-7, with a tentative D call TRBD1 (6 bases). V shed 8 bases and J shed 2 bases, with 10 bases lying between them. The CDR3 has 12 residues. Germline loops: CDR1 SNHLY, CDR2 FYNNEI. The CDR3 bases are TGTGCCAGCGTACAGGGTACCTACGAGCAGTACTTC. Amino acid sequence: CASVQGTYEQYF.